The clone carrying this T cell receptor (beta chain) was seen a handful of times. No antigen is known for it. This record comes from a study of cytomegalovirus exposure and HLA in healthy donors. Regarding the study as a whole: Previous analysis showed most TCR beta V segments were productive about 90% or about 30% of the time.

A multiplex PCR was run with 60 Vbeta primers and 13 Jbeta primers. Profiled with immunoSEQ multiplex PCR; TCRdb holds only in-frame clones, not every one. The sample shows over 150,000 clones, roughly 70% of them seen only once. The CDR3 sequence is 15 residues long. Germline CDR1 reads LNHDA; CDR2 reads SQIVND (reference sequence). The V and J ends lost 6 bases and 3 bases, in that order; junction bases with no gene match: 10. The specimen was PBMCs. This chain joins TRBV19 and TRBJ2-7, with 8 bases identical to TRBD1. The TCR was taken from a man aged 30 to 45 in good health and CMV-seronegative. CDR3 nucleotide sequence: TGTGCCAGTAGCCCCTCAGGGGGCAGTAACTACGAGCAGTACTTC. This sequence encodes CASSPSGGSNYEQYF.